Presented here are 7 T cell receptor beta chains from one specimen sequenced in a study of blood T cell repertoires in COVID-19. The method was immunoSEQ multiplex PCR; TCRdb's version includes in-frame clones alone and lacks a portion of them. The sample consists of under 450,000 clones, 70% to 90% of them appearing once. Source material: peripheral blood. These receptors were collected from a woman in her 50s with COVID-19, enrolled during active disease.

V is TRBV27 and J is TRBJ1-5; TRBD1 matches 9 bases. This CDR3 is 17 amino acids long. With 2 bases clipped from V and 5 bases from J, the junction kept 10 bases outside the gene matches. CDR1 is MNHEY, CDR2 SMNVEV, per germline (reference sequence). In DNA form, the CDR3 reads TGTGCCAGCAGTTTAAGGGATCGGACAGGGGTGTATCAGCCCCAGCATTTT. This codes for CASSLRDRTGVYQPQHF.

This chain links TRBV2 with TRBJ2-1, with D perhaps matching TRBD1 (6 bases). The CDR3 spans 14 residues. Trimming removed 7 bases from V and 6 bases from J, with 16 bases in between. In germline, CDR1 is SNHLY, CDR2 FYNNEI. The CDR3 protein is CASKGVGTINEQFF. The CDR3 DNA reads TGTGCCAGCAAGGGGGTAGGGACGATCAATGAGCAGTTCTTC.

This sequence joins TRBV4-1 and TRBJ1-5; tentative D call: TRBD1 (5 bases). CDR3 length: 16 residues. The V gene's germline CDR1 is MGHRA and CDR2 YSYEKL. Trimming took off 4 bases at V and 5 bases at J, with 18 bases between the two ends. This CDR3 reads CASSPLWKGKDQPQHF. The CDR3 DNA follows: TGCGCCAGCAGCCCACTTTGGAAGGGGAAGGATCAGCCCCAGCATTTT.

CDR3 in amino acids: CASSQDQFSGNTIYF. CDR3 coding DNA: TGTGCCAGCAGCCAAGATCAGTTCTCTGGAAACACCATATATTTT. This rearrangement joins TRBV4-2 to TRBJ1-3; D is ambiguous. Germline V lookup: CDR1 LGHNA, CDR2 YNFKEQ. The V end lost 0 bases, the J end lost 0 bases, and 6 bases lay between the germline ends. The CDR3 covers 15 residues.

The chain is built from TRBV24-1 and TRBJ2-1; 9 bases fit TRBD2. Losses at the gene ends were 5 bases for V and 8 bases for J; bases not matched to a gene: 15. Germline V gives CDR1 KGHDR, CDR2 SFDVKD. The CDR3 contains 17 residues. The CDR3 nucleotides read TGTGCCACCAGTGGGGGTACCAAGCGGGGGGCAACCCATGAGCAGTTCTTC. Protein: CATSGGTKRGATHEQFF.

V and J are TRBV12-3 or TRBV12-4 and TRBJ1-3; D is uncertain. Deletions cut 9 bases from V and 7 bases from J, with 7 bases between. This CDR3 has 10 residues. CDR3 in DNA: TGTGCCAGTTCGAGGAACACCATATATTTT. Residues: CASSRNTIYF.

In this sample, this clone turned up once. J is TRBJ1-2 and V is TRBV5-4; 8 bases fit TRBD1. There are 14 residues in the CDR3. The V segment lost 2 bases and the J segment 4 bases; nucleotides outside the gene matches: 4. Germline CDR1 and CDR2: SGHNT and YYREEE (reference sequence). DNA of the CDR3: TGTGCCAGCAGCTTAGGACAGGGTGGCTATGGCTACACCTTC. Encoded protein: CASSLGQGGYGYTF.